This passage covers 5 T cell receptor beta chains from one sample sequenced in a study of shared clonotypes between healthy human individuals. In the naive CD8 group, cells lacked CD45RO and were positively selected for CCR7, so terminally differentiated effector memory CD45RA+ cells were left out. Data came from immunoSEQ multiplex PCR; TCRdb stores just in-frame clones and leaves some out. This table has about 820,000 clones, 80% to 95% appearing once. The sequenced material came from naive CD8+ T cells sorted from blood. The receptors shown here come from a man aged 25 to 40 in good health.

V gene TRBV7-3 combines with J gene TRBJ2-7; D call uncertain. Germline-derived CDR1 and CDR2 are SGHTA and FQGTGA. V lost 8 bases and J lost 6, with 17 bases in between. The CDR3 length is 13 residues. As DNA, the CDR3 is TGTGCCAGCTCCTCTGGAGCCTCGACCGAGCAGTACTTC. Amino acids: CASSSGASTEQYF.

The chain recombines TRBV11-2 with TRBJ2-7; D gene ambiguous. CDR3 length equals 12 residues. Germline lookup yields CDR1 SGHAT and CDR2 FQNNGV. Trimming took off 5 bases at V and 1 base at J, with 6 bases between the two ends. The CDR3: CASSPVSYEQYF. CDR3 nucleotides: TGTGCCAGCAGCCCAGTTTCCTACGAGCAGTACTTC.

This clone was observed a single time. The chain carries TRBV28 and TRBJ2-7, with unresolved D. Germline lookup yields CDR1 MDHEN and CDR2 SYDVKM. The CDR3 has 13 amino acids. V gave up 6 bases and J gave up 3 bases, with 12 bases separating them. The CDR3: CASRQFSHYEQYF. In DNA form, the CDR3 reads TGTGCCAGCAGACAATTTAGTCACTACGAGCAGTACTTC.

The V call is TRBV21-1, the J call TRBJ1-2; the table's D call of TRBD1 was not tested on the DNA. TRBV21-1 has pseudogene status. The CDR3 extends over 18 amino acids. CDR3 amino acids: CASSKAPQGLSLVCGYTF. The CDR3 nucleotides read TGTGCCAGCAGCAAAGCTCCCCAGGGTCTATCTTTGGTTTGCGGCTACACCTTC.

The rearrangement joins TRBV5-5 to TRBJ1-2; no clear D gene. V lost 0 bases to trimming and J lost 4 bases, with 10 bases between them. This CDR3 comprises 14 residues. Germline CDR1 is SGHKS and CDR2 is YYEKEE (reference sequence). The CDR3 nucleotides read TGTGCCAGCAGCTTGGAATCAGGAGTCTATGGCTACACCTTC. Its translation is CASSLESGVYGYTF.